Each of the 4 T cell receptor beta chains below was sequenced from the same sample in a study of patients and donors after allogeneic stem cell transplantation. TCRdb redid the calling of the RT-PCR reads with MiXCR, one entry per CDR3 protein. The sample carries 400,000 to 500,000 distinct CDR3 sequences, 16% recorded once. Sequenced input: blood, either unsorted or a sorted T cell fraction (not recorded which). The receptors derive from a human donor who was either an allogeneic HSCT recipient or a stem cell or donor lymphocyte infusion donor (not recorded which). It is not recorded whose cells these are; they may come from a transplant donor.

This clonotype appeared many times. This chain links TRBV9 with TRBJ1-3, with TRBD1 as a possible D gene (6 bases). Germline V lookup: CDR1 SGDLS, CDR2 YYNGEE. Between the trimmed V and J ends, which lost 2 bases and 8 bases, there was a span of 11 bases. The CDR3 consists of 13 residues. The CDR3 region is CASSVPGADTIYF. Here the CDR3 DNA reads TGTGCCAGCAGCGTCCCGGGGGCAGACACCATATATTTT. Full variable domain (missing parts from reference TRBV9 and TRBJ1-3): DSGVTQTPKHLITATGQRVTLRCSPRSGDLSVYWYQQSLDQGLQFLIQYYNGEERAKGNILERFSAQQFPDLHSELNLSSLELGDSALYFCASSVPGADTIYFGEGSWLTVV.

In DNA, the CDR3 is TGTGCCAGCAGCTTGGTAGATAACTATGGCTACACCTTC. Translation: CASSLVDNYGYTF. The genes are TRBV5-5 and TRBJ1-2; D remains ambiguous. This CDR3 has 13 residues. V was pared by 0 bases and J by 1 base, with 4 bases between. Germline V lookup: CDR1 SGHKS, CDR2 YYEKEE (reference sequence).

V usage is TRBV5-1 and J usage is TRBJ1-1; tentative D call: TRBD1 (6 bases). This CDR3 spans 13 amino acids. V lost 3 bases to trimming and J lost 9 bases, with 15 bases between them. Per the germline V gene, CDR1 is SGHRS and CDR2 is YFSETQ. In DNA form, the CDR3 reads TGCGCCAGCAGCTACACAGGGAGCCCCAAAGCTTTCTTT. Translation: CASSYTGSPKAFF.

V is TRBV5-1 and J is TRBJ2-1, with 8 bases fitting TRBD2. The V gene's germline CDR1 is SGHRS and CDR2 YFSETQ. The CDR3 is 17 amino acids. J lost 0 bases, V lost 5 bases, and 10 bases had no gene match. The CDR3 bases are TGCGCCAGCAGTCAGGTCAGCGGGGGATCCTCCTACAATGAGCAGTTCTTC. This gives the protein CASSQVSGGSSYNEQFF.